The 18 T cell receptor beta chains below all came from one sample that was sequenced in a study of T cell repertoires in cytomegalovirus infection. TCRdb itself ran the reads through MiXCR, one entry per CDR3 protein. Found here are 200,000 to 300,000 distinct CDR3 sequences, roughly 9.1% of them singletons; the top ten hold less than 15%. The sample consisted of PBMCs. These TCRs come from a human donor in good health (CMV status not recorded). Some clones in this sample may be carry-over from other donors' samples.

This clonotype was recorded at least ten times. V gene TRBV7-2 combines with J gene TRBJ2-1, with 10 bases lining up with TRBD2. Trimming at V came to 5 bases and at J to 7 bases, leaving 5 bases not matched to a gene. Germline values: CDR1 SGHTA, CDR2 FQGNSA. The CDR3 spans 14 residues. CDR3 amino acids: CASSLRAGGNEQFF. CDR3 coding DNA: TGTGCCAGCAGCCTACGAGCGGGAGGGAATGAGCAGTTCTTC.

This clonotype was recorded a few times. CDR3 amino acids: CASSPLRGDTDTQYF. Here the CDR3 DNA reads TGCGCCAGCAGCCCCCTACGGGGGGATACAGATACGCAGTATTTT. The gene calls are TRBV5-1 and TRBJ2-3; 7 bases agree with TRBD2. Germline V CDR1 and CDR2: SGHRS, YFSETQ. Losses at the gene ends were 4 bases for V and 3 bases for J; bases not matched to a gene: 8. CDR3 length equals 15 residues. Full variable domain (remainder filled in from reference TRBV5-1 and TRBJ2-3): KAGVTQTPRYLIKTRGQQVTLSCSPISGHRSVSWYQQTPGQGLQFLFEYFSETQRNKGNFPGRFSGRQFSNSRSEMNVSTLELGDSALYLCASSPLRGDTDTQYFGPGTRLTVL.

This clonotype was seen ten or more times. V and J are TRBV25-1 and TRBJ1-2, with D possibly TRBD1 on 5 matching bases. This CDR3 has 13 residues. V lost 7 bases and J lost 3, with 12 bases in between. Germline V gene data show CDR1 as MGHDK and CDR2 as SYGVNS. This chain's CDR3 is CASIIGQDYGYTF. CDR3 nucleotide sequence: TGTGCCAGCATTATCGGACAAGACTATGGCTACACCTTC.

This clonotype was recorded at least ten times. V usage is TRBV6-2 or TRBV6-3 and J usage is TRBJ2-1; 9 bases match TRBD1. With V trimmed by 4 bases and J by 5 bases, 6 bases remained unmatched. Germline values: CDR1 MNHEY, CDR2 SVGEGT. The CDR3 contains 15 residues. CDR3 bases: TGTGCCAGCAGTTCTCCGGGACAGGGAAACAATGAGCAGTTCTTC. It is translated as CASSSPGQGNNEQFF.

This clonotype was detected a few times. This chain connects TRBV4-3 to TRBJ2-2; maybe TRBD2 (5 bases). Per the germline V gene, CDR1 is LGHNA and CDR2 is YSLEER. V was shortened by 1 base and J by 5 bases, with 14 bases between the two germline ends. CDR3 size: 16 residues. CDR3 nucleotide sequence: TGCGCCAGCAGCCAAGGTCCCACGCGGGTGACCGGGGAGCTGTTTTTT. Residues: CASSQGPTRVTGELFF.

This clonotype was counted only a few times. The chain uses TRBV12-3 or TRBV12-4 and TRBJ1-2; a weak D match, TRBD1 (5 bases). With 5 bases removed from V and 5 bases from J, the gap between germline ends came to 18 bases. CDR3 length: 15 residues. DNA for the CDR3: TGTGCCAGCAGTGTTAACAGGAGAAGTGGGTATGGCTACACCTTC. It yields the protein CASSVNRRSGYGYTF.

The chain links TRBV28 to TRBJ1-2, with D tentatively TRBD1 (5 bases). Trimming took off 8 bases at V and 4 bases at J, with 8 bases between the two ends. CDR3 length: 11 amino acids. CDR1 and CDR2 (germline): MDHEN, SYDVKM. CDR3 sequence: CASQGGYGYTF. The CDR3 DNA reads TGTGCCAGCCAGGGTGGCTATGGCTACACCTTC.

This clonotype has only a few counts. This chain links TRBV12-3 or TRBV12-4 with TRBJ2-6, with D perhaps TRBD1 (6 bases). V was cut by 5 bases and J by 0 bases, with 14 bases left in between. This CDR3 region has 17 residues. CDR3 DNA: TGTGCCAGCAGTAACAGGGTCGGCACCTCTGGGGCCAACGTCCTGACTTTC. It specifies CASSNRVGTSGANVLTF.

The V call is TRBV29-1, the J call TRBJ2-7, with D unresolved. Germline values: CDR1 SQVTM, CDR2 ANQGSEA. The V end lost 5 bases, the J end lost 3 bases, and 8 bases lay between the germline ends. The CDR3 has 11 residues. CDR3: CSVCNLYEQYF. CDR3 bases: TGCAGCGTTTGTAACCTCTACGAGCAGTACTTC.

This rearrangement joins TRBV19 to TRBJ1-2; D gene ambiguous. Germline V gene data show CDR1 as LNHDA and CDR2 as SQIVND (reference sequence). The CDR3 sequence is 12 residues long. V lost 1 base to trimming and J lost 7 bases, with 7 bases between them. The chain's CDR3 is CASSIVPGGYTF. The CDR3 DNA sequence: TGTGCCAGTAGTATAGTCCCGGGTGGCTACACCTTC.

There are many counts of this clonotype. V gene TRBV19 combines with J gene TRBJ2-2; D is uncertain. V was trimmed by 3 bases and J by 3 bases, leaving 5 bases between them. Germline CDR1 is LNHDA and CDR2 is SQIVND (reference sequence). The length of the CDR3 is 13 residues. The CDR3 DNA is TGTGCCAGTAGTATCGGGTACACCGGGGAGCTGTTTTTT. Translating gives CASSIGYTGELFF.

This clonotype occurred once. This sequence joins TRBV11-2 and TRBJ1-1; tentatively, D is TRBD1 (5 bases). The CDR3 has 16 residues. Germline CDR1 reads SGHAT; CDR2 reads FQNNGV. The V end was cut by 3 bases, the J end by 4 bases, with 18 bases between. CDR3 coding DNA: TGTGCCAGCAGCTTCAGACATGGGGGAAGGGGCACTGAAGCTTTCTTT. As protein: CASSFRHGGRGTEAFF.

The chain is built from TRBV2 and TRBJ2-7; D is possibly TRBD1 or TRBD2 (6 bases each). Trimming removed 7 bases from V and 7 bases from J, with 17 bases in between. CDR3 size: 13 residues. Germline values: CDR1 SNHLY, CDR2 FYNNEI. For the CDR3, the DNA is TGTGCCAGCAAGGGGGGCGGGACCGGGGAGCAGTACTTC. Its translation is CASKGGGTGEQYF.

The chain joins TRBV6-1 to TRBJ1-6, with a tentative D call TRBD1 (6 bases). Trimming pared 8 bases from V and 7 bases from J, leaving 18 bases between. Germline assignment: CDR1 MNHNS and CDR2 SASEGT. CDR3 length: 15 amino acids. CDR3 in DNA: TGTGCCAGCTGGGGGGCGGGGGGCCCGAATTCACCCCTCCACTTT. It specifies CASWGAGGPNSPLHF.

This clonotype was counted ten times or more. CDR3 sequence reads: CASSNAGGNEKLFF. The CDR3 DNA sequence: TGTGCCAGCAGTAACGCAGGGGGAAATGAAAAACTGTTTTTT. V gene TRBV7-2 combines with J gene TRBJ1-4; TRBD1 matches at 7 bases. This CDR3 comprises 14 residues. Losses at the gene ends were 6 bases for V and 5 bases for J; bases not matched to a gene: 6. Germline V CDR1 and CDR2: SGHTA, FQGNSA.

In this sample, this clonotype turned up many times. V is TRBV19 and J is TRBJ2-2; 7 bases are shared with TRBD1. Germline CDR1 is LNHDA and CDR2 is SQIVND (reference sequence). There are 17 residues in the CDR3. V trimming: 9 bases; J trimming: 7 bases; junction bases outside the gene matches: 20. In nucleotides, the CDR3 is TGTGCCAGGCCTAGACAGGGCTGGGGTCATAGGAGCGGGGAGCTGTTTTTT. Its translation: CARPRQGWGHRSGELFF.

This clonotype has a single count. Being one base from a much bigger clone, this may be a read error. This chain links TRBV15 with TRBJ1-6; unclear D gene. CDR1 LNHNV and CDR2 YYDKDF come from the germline V gene (reference sequence). This CDR3 region has 13 residues. As DNA, the CDR3 is TGTGCCACCAGCGGAGATTATAATTCACCCCTCCACTTT. Translation gives CATSGDYNSPLHF. The whole variable domain, remainder taken from reference TRBV15 and TRBJ1-6, is DAMVIQNPRYQVTQFGKPVTLSCSQTLNHNVMYWYQQKSSQAPKLLFHYYDKDFNNEADTPDNFQSRRPNTSFCFLDIRSPGLGDTAMYLCATSGDYNSPLHFGNGTRLTVT.

This clonotype was recorded a few times. This chain uses TRBV12-3 or TRBV12-4 with TRBJ1-1; TRBD1 agrees at 7 bases. Trimming cost V 0 bases and J 2 bases; bases outside gene matches: 3. This CDR3 has 15 residues. The CDR3 nucleotides are TGTGCCAGCAGTTTAGCCGGGACAGTTAACACTGAAGCTTTCTTT. Its translation: CASSLAGTVNTEAFF.